This entry lists 18 T cell receptor beta chains sequenced from one sample in a study of CD8 T cells in Susac syndrome. Random hexamers served to reverse transcribe roughly 0.5 to 1 ug RNA. MiXCR was run by TCRdb on the immunoSEQ multiplex PCR reads, yielding one entry per CDR3 protein. The data hold 190,000 or so distinct CDR3 sequences, with nearly 95% observed a single time. Sequencing was performed on CD4+ T cells from PBMCs. Receptors were obtained from a human donor with multiple sclerosis.

V is TRBV29-1 and J is TRBJ2-3; 9 bases are shared with TRBD2. V trimming: 5 bases; J trimming: 3 bases; junction bases outside the gene matches: 6. Germline lookup yields CDR1 SQVTM and CDR2 ANQGSEA. There are 14 residues in the CDR3. This CDR3 reads CSVIAGAITDTQYF. Written as DNA, the CDR3 is TGCAGCGTTATAGCGGGGGCGATAACAGATACGCAGTATTTT.

The V gene is TRBV5-1, the J gene TRBJ1-1; the match to TRBD1 covers 9 bases. The germline V gene has CDR1 SGHRS and CDR2 YFSETQ. The CDR3 totals 13 residues. V lost 1 base to trimming and J lost 10 bases; unmatched junction nucleotides: 5. The CDR3 loop reads CASSLPGTGTAFF. CDR3 sequence (DNA): TGCGCCAGCAGCTTGCCCGGGACAGGGACAGCTTTCTTT.

Here the CDR3 DNA reads TGTGCCAGCGCTGGGGGGATCACAGATACGCAGTATTTT. It specifies CASAGGITDTQYF. The V and J genes are TRBV6-5 and TRBJ2-3, with a weak D call TRBD2 (6 bases). CDR1 and CDR2 from the germline V gene are MNHEY and SVGAGI. The CDR3 consists of 13 residues. Trimming took off 8 bases at V and 2 bases at J, with 11 bases between the two ends.

This chain links TRBV11-2 with TRBJ2-5; the D is unclear. This CDR3 has 15 amino acids. V was clipped by 7 bases and J by 0 bases, with 15 bases between them. Germline V gene lookup returns CDR1 SGHAT and CDR2 FQNNGV. For the CDR3, the DNA is TGTGCCAGCACCTGGACCCCCGAGTACCAAGAGACCCAGTACTTC. Translated: CASTWTPEYQETQYF.

V gene TRBV9 combines with J gene TRBJ1-2, with D unresolved. Trimming stripped 3 bases from V and 7 bases from J, with 22 bases between. The CDR3 sequence is 16 residues long. Germline loops: CDR1 SGDLS, CDR2 YYNGEE. CDR3: CASSGAWVGSPLGYTF. In nucleotides, the CDR3 is TGTGCCAGCAGCGGAGCCTGGGTCGGGTCCCCCCTTGGCTACACCTTC.

The V and J genes are TRBV3-1 and TRBJ2-2; D ambiguous. Trimming took 5 bases from V and 1 from J, leaving 14 bases between them. This CDR3 has 16 amino acids. Germline loops: CDR1 LGHDT, CDR2 YNNKEL (reference sequence). For the CDR3, the DNA is TGTGCCAGCAGCTCCGGAGTCCCCCTGAACACCGGGGAGCTGTTTTTT. Amino acids: CASSSGVPLNTGELFF.

The rearrangement links TRBV14 to TRBJ2-3; 10 positions match TRBD1. From germline, CDR1 is SGHDN and CDR2 FVKESK. The CDR3 length is 15 residues. Germline trimming cut 4 bases from V and 6 bases from J; bases unmatched to any gene: 7. CDR3 nucleotides: TGTGCCAGCAGCCCGAGACAGGGGGCATCTGATACGCAGTATTTT. This gives the protein CASSPRQGASDTQYF.

The V and J genes are TRBV27 and TRBJ2-5; maybe TRBD1 (5 bases). The V gene's germline CDR1 is MNHEY and CDR2 SMNVEV (reference sequence). This CDR3 is built from 13 residues. V lost 5 bases and J lost 5, with 12 bases in between. This CDR3 is CASSPQGTETQYF. The CDR3 DNA is TGTGCCAGCAGTCCGCAGGGTACGGAGACCCAGTACTTC.

The rearrangement uses TRBV7-2 and TRBJ1-6, with D unresolved. The germline V gene has CDR1 SGHTA and CDR2 FQGNSA. The CDR3 runs to 14 residues. V dropped 3 bases and J dropped 7 bases, with 10 bases sitting between them. In DNA, the CDR3 is TGTGCCAGCAGCTTTTGGCCAGAGAATTCACCCCTCCACTTT. Translation gives CASSFWPENSPLHF.

The chain joins TRBV7-9 to TRBJ1-5, with D uncertain. The ends were cut back, 1 base at V and 9 bases at J, with 16 bases in the middle. CDR3 length equals 15 residues. CDR1 is SEHNR, CDR2 FQNEAQ, per germline (reference sequence). The CDR3 nucleotides read TGTGCCAGCAGCTTAGGAGACGCAATAAGCTTGCCCCAGCATTTT. Encoded protein: CASSLGDAISLPQHF.

This chain joins TRBV30 and TRBJ2-1; 10 bases line up with TRBD2. V gave up 6 bases and J gave up 4 bases; unmatched junction bases: 9. This CDR3 is built from 15 residues. CDR1 GTSNPN and CDR2 SVGIG come from the germline V gene (reference sequence). The CDR3 DNA reads as TGTGCCTGTCCTGCCCCAGCGGGAGGGTACAATGAGCAGTTCTTC. This encodes CACPAPAGGYNEQFF.

Concerning this clonotype itself: One end of the junction fails to match germline, which may point to a read error. The V and J genes are TRBV19 and TRBJ2-7; no firm D call. The CDR3 is made up of 10 amino acids. In germline, CDR1 is LNHDA, CDR2 SQIVND (reference sequence). CDR3 loop: CASSPLQIPF. In DNA form, the CDR3 reads TGTGCCAGTAGTCCGCTACAAATCCCCTTC.

This chain uses TRBV7-9 with TRBJ2-3; TRBD2 is a possible D gene (6 bases). Germline lookup yields CDR1 SEHNR and CDR2 FQNEAQ (reference sequence). V was shortened by 3 bases and J by 3 bases, with 25 bases between the two germline ends. This CDR3 comprises 19 residues. Written as DNA, the CDR3 is TGTGCCAGCAGCTTGGGTCTAGCGCTAGGATACTCGCCTACAGATACGCAGTATTTT. Its protein is CASSLGLALGYSPTDTQYF.

The chain links TRBV28 to TRBJ1-6, with 7 nucleotides matching TRBD1. Germline values: CDR1 MDHEN, CDR2 SYDVKM. The CDR3 sequence is 15 residues long. V gave up 7 bases and J gave up 10 bases; unmatched junction bases: 13. CDR3 residues: CASTSPDRWKSPLHF. The DNA for the CDR3 is TGTGCCAGCACGTCTCCGGACAGGTGGAAATCACCCCTCCACTTT.

The V and J genes are TRBV10-3 and TRBJ2-1; D ambiguous. There are 11 residues in the CDR3. The germline CDR1 and CDR2 sequences are ENHRY and SYGVKD. Trimming cost V 11 bases and J 7 bases, with 12 bases left between them. The CDR3 DNA reads as TGTGCCTCGGGTACTGCTAATGAGCAGTTCTTC. This translates into CASGTANEQFF.

The chain joins TRBV9 to TRBJ2-3; possible D gene TRBD2, 6 bases. The CDR3 covers 15 residues. The germline V gene has CDR1 SGDLS and CDR2 YYNGEE. Between the trimmed V and J ends, which lost 3 bases and 0 bases, there was a span of 11 bases. CDR3: CASSALSGSTDTQYF. CDR3 sequence (DNA): TGTGCCAGCAGCGCCCTCAGCGGGAGCACAGATACGCAGTATTTT.

In DNA form, the CDR3 reads TGTGCCAGCAGTCGAGGGGGACTCTACAATGAGCAGTTCTTC. As protein: CASSRGGLYNEQFF. The gene calls are TRBV27 and TRBJ2-1, with D perhaps being TRBD1 or TRBD2 (6 bases each). The CDR3 runs to 14 residues. Germline CDR1 reads MNHEY; CDR2 reads SMNVEV (reference sequence). V gave up 5 bases and J gave up 3 bases, with 11 bases separating them.

The V call is TRBV11-1, the J call TRBJ1-6; D might be TRBD1 (6 bases). The V end lost 3 bases, the J end lost 10 bases, and 13 bases lay between the germline ends. The germline gives CDR1 SGHAT, CDR2 FQDESV (reference sequence). CDR3 length: 14 residues. CDR3 DNA: TGTGCCAGCAGCTTGGAACAGGGAGGCTCACCCCTCCACTTT. It translates to CASSLEQGGSPLHF.